This entry lists 18 T cell receptor beta chains sequenced from one sample in a study of identical twins. TCRdb recomputed calls from the 5' RACE reads with MiXCR, one row per CDR3 protein. The table records 510,000 or so distinct CDR3 sequences, approximately 14% of them present only once. The same sample was also used in a study of yellow fever vaccine responses in identical twins.

Sample: CD4+ T cells sorted from blood. Receptor source: a woman in her late teens or twenties in good health.

J is TRBJ2-2 and V is TRBV21-1; the table's D call TRBD1 went unverified against the DNA. TRBV21-1 constitutes a pseudogene. The CDR3 is 16 residues long. The DNA of the CDR3 is TGTGCCAGCAGCAGGGACCGGGACAGGGACACCGGGGAGCTGTTTTTT. As protein: CASSRDRDRDTGELFF.

CDR3 nucleotides: TGTGCCAGCAGTGCCGGCACACGGCTCGGGGAGCTGTTTTTT. As protein: CASSAGTRLGELFF. The rearrangement joins TRBV2 to TRBJ2-2; unclear D gene. CDR1 and CDR2 from the germline V gene are SNHLY and FYNNEI. Trimming took 4 bases from V and 7 from J, leaving 13 bases between them. This CDR3 comprises 14 residues.

A few counts support this clonotype. V usage is TRBV4-1 and J usage is TRBJ1-4, with a weak D call TRBD1 (5 bases). Germline-derived CDR1 and CDR2 are MGHRA and YSYEKL. The germline V and J ends were trimmed by 1 base and 9 bases, with 15 bases remaining between them. The CDR3 totals 15 residues. The CDR3 is CASSQAGGEMKKLFF. CDR3 coding DNA: TGCGCCAGCAGCCAAGCGGGAGGGGAGATGAAAAAACTGTTTTTT.

This clonotype was seen a few times. The chain has TRBV20-1 and TRBJ1-3, with TRBD1 as a possible D gene (5 bases). The CDR3 has 16 residues. V gave up 2 bases and J gave up 1 base, with 15 bases separating them. Germline values: CDR1 DFQATT, CDR2 SNEGSKA (reference sequence). CDR3 coding DNA: TGCAGTGCTAGACTTGCAGGGCATTCTTCTGGAAACACCATATATTTT. This translates into CSARLAGHSSGNTIYF.

This clonotype was counted at least ten times. The CDR3 protein is CASSFRGDIAKNIQYF. CDR3 nucleotide sequence: TGTGCCAGCAGTTTTCGGGGGGATATAGCCAAAAACATTCAGTACTTC. The chain links TRBV12-3 or TRBV12-4 to TRBJ2-4; 7 nucleotides align to TRBD2. Unmatched junction bases numbered 5, after V lost 3 bases and J lost 0 bases. This CDR3 region has 16 residues.

The chain couples TRBV20-1 to TRBJ2-3; possible D gene TRBD2, 6 bases. The CDR3 totals 16 residues. The germline gives CDR1 DFQATT, CDR2 SNEGSKA (reference sequence). The germline V and J ends were trimmed by 5 bases and 1 base, with 19 bases remaining between them. CDR3 sequence (DNA): TGCAGTGCTCGGCGGGACGGAGCTAGCGGCACAGATACGCAGTATTTT. Amino acid sequence: CSARRDGASGTDTQYF.

This clonotype appeared a few times. The rearrangement links TRBV6-1 to TRBJ2-1; tentative D call: TRBD2 (5 bases). The CDR3 consists of 17 residues. Per germline, CDR1 MNHNS and CDR2 SASEGT. Trimming pared 4 bases from V and 6 bases from J, leaving 22 bases between. This CDR3 is CASSGPLSAGPSNEQFF. The CDR3 region has the DNA TGTGCCAGCAGTGGCCCTCTGTCGGCGGGCCCTAGCAATGAGCAGTTCTTC.

DNA of the CDR3: TGTGCCATCAGAACAGGGAATTCCTACGAGCAGTACTTC. Translated: CAIRTGNSYEQYF. V and J are TRBV10-3 and TRBJ2-7; possible D gene TRBD1, 6 bases. The V end lost 6 bases, the J end lost 1 base, and 10 bases lay between the germline ends. The germline gives CDR1 ENHRY, CDR2 SYGVKD. The CDR3 has 13 amino acids.

This clonotype was recorded at least ten times. The chain employs TRBV15 and TRBJ1-6; tentatively, D is TRBD1 (5 bases). This CDR3 is 13 amino acids long. Germline V lookup: CDR1 LNHNV, CDR2 YYDKDF (reference sequence). V dropped 0 bases and J dropped 10 bases, with 7 bases sitting between them. CDR3 in DNA: TGTGCCACCAGCAGAGATGGGGCATCACCCCTCCACTTT. Protein: CATSRDGASPLHF.

This clonotype was found a few times. The V gene is TRBV7-9, the J gene TRBJ2-2; D is uncertain. V was clipped by 5 bases and J by 0 bases, with 10 bases between them. Germline assignment: CDR1 SEHNR and CDR2 FQNEAQ (reference sequence). There are 15 residues in the CDR3. CDR3 region: CASSPLLTNTGELFF. DNA of the CDR3: TGTGCCAGCAGCCCCCTCTTGACGAACACCGGGGAGCTGTTTTTT.

This clonotype showed up many times. The junction departs from the called germline gene at one end, perhaps through a read error. This chain joins TRBV7-6 and TRBJ2-2; 7 bases agree with TRBD1. The CDR3 length is 15 residues. Germline CDR1 and CDR2: SGHVS and FNYEAQ. Written as DNA, the CDR3 is TGTGCCAGCAGTTTAGGGACAGCGAACACCGGGGAGCTGTTTTTT. This translates into CASSLGTANTGELFF.

This clonotype was recorded many times. This rearrangement joins TRBV12-3 or TRBV12-4 to TRBJ2-1, with D possibly matching TRBD1 (5 bases). CDR3 length: 15 residues. The ends were cut back, 5 bases at V and 7 bases at J, with 18 bases in the middle. The CDR3 coding sequence is TGTGCCAGCAGTATGTTGTCTAAAGGGGCTAATGAGCAGTTCTTC. This encodes CASSMLSKGANEQFF.

This rearrangement joins TRBV27 to TRBJ2-7; 14 nucleotides align to TRBD2. V gave up 6 bases and J gave up 7 bases; unmatched junction bases: 5. Germline V gene lookup returns CDR1 MNHEY and CDR2 SMNVEV (reference sequence). The CDR3 covers 14 residues. The CDR3 nucleotides read TGTGCCAGCAGCTCGGGACTAGCGGGGGCTGAGCAGTACGTC. This encodes CASSSGLAGAEQYV.

This chain uses TRBV5-4 with TRBJ2-1; D is undetermined. Per germline, CDR1 SGHNT and CDR2 YYREEE (reference sequence). This CDR3 has 14 residues. Trimming took off 3 bases at V and 0 bases at J, with 7 bases between the two ends. The DNA of the CDR3 is TGTGCCAGCAGCTGGGCCAGCTCCTACAATGAGCAGTTCTTC. Amino acid sequence: CASSWASSYNEQFF.

This clonotype has a count of ten or more. The V and J genes are TRBV3-1 and TRBJ2-1; TRBD2 agrees at 8 bases. CDR1 and CDR2 from the germline V gene are LGHDT and YNNKEL (reference sequence). The CDR3 extends over 15 amino acids. J lost 5 bases, V lost 1 base, and 4 bases had no gene match. The CDR3 region is CASSQVPGGHNEQFF. The CDR3 DNA is TGTGCCAGCAGCCAAGTTCCGGGAGGGCACAATGAGCAGTTCTTC.

This clonotype was picked up a small number of times. The chain carries TRBV12-3 or TRBV12-4 and TRBJ1-3; TRBD1 agrees at 7 bases. The V and J ends lost 5 bases and 6 bases, in that order; junction bases with no gene match: 13. CDR3 size: 16 residues. The CDR3 DNA reads TGTGCCAGCAGTAAGGGGACAGTTAGCGCCTTAAACACCATATATTTT. It specifies CASSKGTVSALNTIYF.

The chain links TRBV7-9 to TRBJ1-1; unclear D gene. The germline V gene encodes CDR1 SEHNR and CDR2 FQNEAQ (reference sequence). Trimming took 5 bases from V and 5 from J, leaving 9 bases between them. CDR3 size: 12 residues. CDR3 sequence (DNA): TGTGCCAGCAGCCTAGACTGGACTGAAGCTTTCTTT. Translation: CASSLDWTEAFF.

The chain couples TRBV7-9 to TRBJ2-1; TRBD2 matches at 8 bases. CDR1 and CDR2 (germline): SEHNR, FQNEAQ (reference sequence). The trim removed 1 base at V and 7 bases at J, leaving 6 bases unmatched. The CDR3 totals 15 residues. The CDR3 spells CASSLEASGWNEQFF. The CDR3 DNA is TGTGCCAGCAGCTTAGAGGCTAGCGGGTGGAATGAGCAGTTCTTC.